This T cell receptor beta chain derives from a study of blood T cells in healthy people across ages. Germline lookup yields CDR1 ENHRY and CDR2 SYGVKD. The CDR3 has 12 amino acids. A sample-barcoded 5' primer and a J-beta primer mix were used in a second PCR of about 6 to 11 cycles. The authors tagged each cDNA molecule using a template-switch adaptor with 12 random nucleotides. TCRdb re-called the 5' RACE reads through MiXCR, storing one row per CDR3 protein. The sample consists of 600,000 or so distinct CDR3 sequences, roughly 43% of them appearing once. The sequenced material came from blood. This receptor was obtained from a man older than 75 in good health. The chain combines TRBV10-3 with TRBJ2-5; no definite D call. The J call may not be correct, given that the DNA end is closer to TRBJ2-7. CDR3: CAISVTLHEQYF. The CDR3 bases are TGTGCCATCAGTGTGACGCTCCACGAGCAGTACTTC.